This T cell receptor beta chain was identified in a study of blood T cell repertoires in COVID-19. Study at large: Samples of COVID-19 (acute and convalescent) were obtained from the United States, Italy and Spain. The cDNA or gDNA used as material had been derived from T cells, B-cell-depleted T cells, or PBMCs.

This clone was detected only once. From germline, CDR1 is LNHNV and CDR2 YYDKDF (reference sequence). V was cut by 1 base and J by 5 bases, with 11 bases left in between. The CDR3 covers 14 residues. Under the authors' procedure: Amplification from reference gene primers served as the basis for estimated nucleated cell counts. Assay used: immunoSEQ multiplex PCR; TCRdb lists only in-frame clones, some missing. V and J calls and clone size follow that table, whereas D and trimming were derived from the DNA. The table includes roughly 220,000 clones, around 86% detected once. The origin of this receptor is a woman between 50 and 59 years old with COVID-19, enrolled during active disease. The sample was peripheral blood. This rearrangement joins TRBV15 to TRBJ1-1; D unclear. The CDR3 DNA reads as TGTGCCACCAGCAGAGGTACAACAGTAACTGAAGCTTTCTTT. Translated, it gives CATSRGTTVTEAFF.